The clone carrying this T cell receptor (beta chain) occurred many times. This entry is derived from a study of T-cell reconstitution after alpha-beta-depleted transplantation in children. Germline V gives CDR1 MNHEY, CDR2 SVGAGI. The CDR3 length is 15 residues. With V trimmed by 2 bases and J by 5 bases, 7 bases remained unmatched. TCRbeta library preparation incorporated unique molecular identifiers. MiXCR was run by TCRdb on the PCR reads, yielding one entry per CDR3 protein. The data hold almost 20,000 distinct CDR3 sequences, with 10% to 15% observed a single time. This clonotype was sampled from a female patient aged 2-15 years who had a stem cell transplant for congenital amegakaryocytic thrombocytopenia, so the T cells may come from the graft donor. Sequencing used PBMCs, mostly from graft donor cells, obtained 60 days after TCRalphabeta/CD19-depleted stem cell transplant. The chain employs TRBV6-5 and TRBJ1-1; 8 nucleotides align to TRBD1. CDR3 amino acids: CASSYVAQGATEAFF. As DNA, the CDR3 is TGTGCCAGCAGTTACGTCGCTCAGGGGGCGACTGAAGCTTTCTTT.